This entry lists 27 T cell receptor beta chains sequenced from one sample in a study of response to subunit inactivated influenza vaccine. In TCRdb, the RT-PCR reads were re-called with MiXCR into one record per CDR3 protein. The data show about 570,000 distinct CDR3 sequences, with over 9.5% seen just once and roughly a tenth held by the top ten. Here the sequenced sample was PBMCs from blood, taken on the day of vaccination. Receptors originate from a man aged 50-60 years who received an inactivated influenza vaccine.

This clonotype was detected ten times or more. This sequence joins TRBV7-9 and TRBJ2-5; 9 bases are shared with TRBD1. J gave up 0 bases and V 5 bases, and 4 bases lay outside the gene matches. This CDR3 contains 15 residues. From germline, CDR1 is SEHNR and CDR2 FQNEAQ (reference sequence). This chain's CDR3 is CASSLRDRDQETQYF. CDR3 nucleotides: TGTGCCAGCAGCCTCCGGGACAGGGACCAAGAGACCCAGTACTTC.

This sequence joins TRBV4-1 and TRBJ2-1; 12 positions match TRBD2. Losses at the gene ends were 5 bases for V and 3 bases for J; bases not matched to a gene: 5. Looked up from germline, CDR1 is MGHRA and CDR2 is YSYEKL. This CDR3 comprises 16 residues. The DNA for the CDR3 is TGCGCCAGCAGCGTTCGGACTAGCGGGGTCTACAATGAGCAGTTCTTC. Its protein product is CASSVRTSGVYNEQFF.

The rearrangement links TRBV12-5 to TRBJ1-1, with 7 bases matching TRBD1. The CDR3 has 12 amino acids. Germline V gene sequence: CDR1 LGHNT, CDR2 FRNRAP. With V trimmed by 6 bases and J by 8 bases, 6 bases remained unmatched. CDR3 nucleotides: TGTGCTAGTGGGACAGGGTCGGCAGAAGCTTTCTTT. Translation: CASGTGSAEAFF.

The J gene is TRBJ2-7, the V gene TRBV12-3 or TRBV12-4; 7 bases match TRBD2. J lost 3 bases, V lost 0 bases, and 2 bases had no gene match. CDR3 length: 14 residues. The CDR3 sequence: CASSLAGLVYEQYF. In nucleotides, the CDR3 is TGTGCCAGCAGTTTAGCAGGACTAGTCTACGAGCAGTACTTC.

There are a few counts of this clonotype. This chain connects TRBV20-1 to TRBJ2-5; weak D call: TRBD2 (6 bases). In germline, CDR1 is DFQATT, CDR2 SNEGSKA (reference sequence). The CDR3 has 16 residues. Trimming stripped 8 bases from V and 4 bases from J, with 26 bases between. The CDR3, as DNA: TGCAGTACCTGTAGGGGCGGTTCAGTGGGGGGAGAGACCCAGTACTTC. Its protein product is CSTCRGGSVGGETQYF.

Ten or more counts support this clonotype. The chain couples TRBV18 to TRBJ1-1; D is unclear. Germline CDR1 reads KGHSH; CDR2 reads LQKENI. Trimming removed 6 bases at V and 0 bases at J, with 11 bases between. The CDR3 has 14 residues. The CDR3 is CASSGQTMNTEAFF. In DNA, the CDR3 is TGTGCCAGCTCCGGGCAGACCATGAACACTGAAGCTTTCTTT.

This clonotype came up a few times. The chain is built from TRBV10-3 and TRBJ1-1; D may be TRBD1 (5 bases). The V gene's germline CDR1 is ENHRY and CDR2 SYGVKD. V lost 4 bases to trimming and J lost 0 bases, with 6 bases between them. The CDR3 extends over 13 amino acids. The CDR3 DNA reads as TGTGCCATCAGTGGACAGATGAACACTGAAGCTTTCTTT. This gives the protein CAISGQMNTEAFF.

This clonotype has at least ten counts. The rearrangement links TRBV4-2 to TRBJ2-2, with D possibly matching TRBD1 (6 bases). The germline V gene has CDR1 LGHNA and CDR2 YNFKEQ. The CDR3 runs to 17 residues. Trimming left V 1 base short and J 4 bases short, with 16 bases between. The CDR3 protein is CASSQGGPLGGTGELFF. The CDR3 nucleotides read TGTGCCAGCAGCCAAGGGGGACCCTTAGGGGGCACCGGGGAGCTGTTTTTT.

This sequence joins TRBV4-1 and TRBJ2-7, with unresolved D. Germline V gene data show CDR1 as MGHRA and CDR2 as YSYEKL. The CDR3 spans 11 residues. Trimming took 0 bases from V and 7 from J, leaving 4 bases between them. CDR3 loop: CASSQDMEQYF. Written as DNA, the CDR3 is TGCGCCAGCAGCCAAGATATGGAGCAGTACTTC.

The chain combines TRBV29-1 with TRBJ2-7; D call uncertain. The CDR3 contains 14 residues. V shed 2 bases and J shed 5 bases, with 16 bases lying between them. In germline, CDR1 is SQVTM, CDR2 ANQGSEA. The CDR3 is CSVEPGNRVHEQYF. As DNA, the CDR3 is TGCAGCGTTGAACCCGGAAACCGCGTCCACGAGCAGTACTTC.

The chain links TRBV25-1 to TRBJ2-6; tentative D call: TRBD1 (6 bases). Germline V gene sequence: CDR1 MGHDK, CDR2 SYGVNS. Trimming removed 2 bases at V and 0 bases at J, with 17 bases between. CDR3 length: 19 amino acids. The CDR3 DNA follows: TGTGCCAGCAGTGAAACCGTGGAGACAGGTGCCTCTGGGGCCAACGTCCTGACTTTC. Its translation: CASSETVETGASGANVLTF.

This clonotype has only a few counts. The V gene is TRBV4-2, the J gene TRBJ2-5, with D perhaps matching TRBD1 or TRBD2 (5 bases each). Trimming stripped 3 bases from V and 9 bases from J, with 29 bases between. CDR3 length: 18 amino acids. Germline CDR1 and CDR2: LGHNA and YNFKEQ. CDR3 in DNA: TGTGCCAGCAGCCACCCCTCGATGATCCGGGGCGGCCCCAGGGCCCAGTACTTC. This translates into CASSHPSMIRGGPRAQYF.

The table lists this clonotype with many counts. This chain connects TRBV4-1 to TRBJ1-5; TRBD1 is a possible D gene (5 bases). Trimming cost V 4 bases and J 0 bases, with 16 bases left between them. This CDR3 comprises 17 residues. Germline loops: CDR1 MGHRA, CDR2 YSYEKL. The CDR3 sequence: CASSPRTGDHSNQPQHF. The CDR3 nucleotides are TGCGCCAGCAGCCCAAGGACCGGGGACCATAGCAATCAGCCCCAGCATTTT.

This clonotype was observed many times. The genes are TRBV11-2 and TRBJ2-3; D is possibly TRBD1 (5 bases). The V end lost 1 base, the J end lost 4 bases, and 9 bases lay between the germline ends. The germline V gene encodes CDR1 SGHAT and CDR2 FQNNGV. CDR3 length equals 14 residues. The CDR3 loop is CASSLVAGPDTQYF. CDR3 DNA: TGTGCCAGCAGCTTAGTTGCAGGGCCAGATACGCAGTATTTT.

This clonotype was counted a few times. The chain links TRBV12-3 or TRBV12-4 to TRBJ2-7; TRBD1 agrees at 10 bases. V dropped 7 bases and J dropped 0; count of bases not matched to a gene: 6. The CDR3 is made up of 15 amino acids. CDR3 DNA: TGTGCCAGCAAGGGGGGACAGGGGAACTCCTACGAGCAGTACTTC. It yields the protein CASKGGQGNSYEQYF.

The sample holds a few counts of this clonotype. The J gene is TRBJ2-1, the V gene TRBV12-3 or TRBV12-4, with D unclear. The V end lost 2 bases, the J end lost 2 bases, and 7 bases lay between the germline ends. The CDR3 consists of 14 residues. The CDR3 reads CASSLWKTYNEQFF. DNA for the CDR3: TGTGCCAGCAGTTTATGGAAAACCTACAATGAGCAGTTCTTC.

This clonotype has only a few counts. V is TRBV20-1 and J is TRBJ2-1; D call uncertain. Germline V gives CDR1 DFQATT, CDR2 SNEGSKA (reference sequence). The CDR3 has 10 amino acids. Trimming took off 3 bases at V and 8 bases at J, with 5 bases between the two ends. As DNA, the CDR3 is TGCAGTGCTAGTCTGGATGAGCAGTTCTTC. Its translation is CSASLDEQFF.

This clonotype was recorded many times. J is TRBJ2-1 and V is TRBV6-5; D gene unclear. The V gene lost 2 bases and the J gene lost 5 bases, with 7 bases spanning the gap. Germline CDR1 reads MNHEY; CDR2 reads SVGAGI. The CDR3 is 13 amino acids. The CDR3: CASSYLGHNEQFF. As DNA, the CDR3 is TGTGCCAGCAGTTACCTCGGTCACAATGAGCAGTTCTTC.

This clonotype was picked up many times. The V call is TRBV20-1, the J call TRBJ2-3; D is undetermined. The CDR3 runs to 13 residues. The germline CDR1 and CDR2 sequences are DFQATT and SNEGSKA (reference sequence). The ends were cut back, 1 base at V and 1 base at J, with 6 bases in the middle. The CDR3 sequence: CSARGQGTDTQYF. The CDR3 bases are TGCAGTGCTAGAGGCCAAGGCACAGATACGCAGTATTTT.

In this sample, this clonotype turned up a few times. The junction departs from the called germline gene at one end, perhaps through a read error. J is TRBJ2-3 and V is TRBV29-1, with unresolved D. The germline gives CDR1 SQVTM, CDR2 ANQGSEA. This CDR3 has 9 residues. The CDR3 sequence: CSVEEETVF. The CDR3 bases are TGCAGCGTTGAAGAGGAGACGGTGTTT.

This clonotype was counted only a few times. V usage is TRBV12-3 or TRBV12-4 and J usage is TRBJ1-5; TRBD1 agrees at 7 bases. The CDR3 runs 17 residues. V was pared by 3 bases and J by 0 bases, with 8 bases of the junction left unmatched. CDR3 sequence reads: CASSFRTGLNSNQPQHF. The CDR3 DNA sequence: TGTGCCAGCAGTTTCCGGACAGGTCTTAATAGCAATCAGCCCCAGCATTTT.

The chain couples TRBV21-1 to TRBJ2-6. TRBV21-1 is listed as a pseudogene. The CDR3 is 14 amino acids. The CDR3 loop reads CASPGSSGANVLTF. As DNA, the CDR3 is TGTGCCAGCCCCGGGAGCTCTGGGGCCAACGTCCTGACTTTC.

The chain combines TRBV20-1 with TRBJ2-1, with 9 bases aligning to TRBD1. V lost 4 bases and J lost 6; bases outside the gene matches: 7. The CDR3 extends over 14 amino acids. The germline V gene encodes CDR1 DFQATT and CDR2 SNEGSKA (reference sequence). The CDR3 sequence is CSATPLTGGNEQFF. CDR3 nucleotide sequence: TGCAGTGCTACCCCCTTGACAGGGGGCAATGAGCAGTTCTTC.

This clonotype was observed a few times. V gene TRBV20-1 combines with J gene TRBJ2-3; 7 nucleotides line up with TRBD2. This CDR3 contains 13 residues. J gave up 7 bases and V 5 bases, and 9 bases lay outside the gene matches. Germline CDR1 DFQATT, CDR2 SNEGSKA (reference sequence). The CDR3 DNA reads TGCAGTGCTCCTAAGAGCGGGATGAATACGCAGTATTTT. Its translation is CSAPKSGMNTQYF.

This clonotype showed up just a few times. V is TRBV5-4 and J is TRBJ2-1, with D perhaps TRBD2 (5 bases). The germline CDR1 and CDR2 sequences are SGHNT and YYREEE (reference sequence). The V gene lost 4 bases and the J gene lost 3 bases, with 17 bases spanning the gap. The CDR3 runs 16 residues. The CDR3 DNA sequence: TGTGCCAGCAGCCCGGGTCCCTCCGGGGACTACAATGAGCAGTTCTTC. This encodes CASSPGPSGDYNEQFF.

In its sample, this clonotype was seen a few times. The chain has TRBV7-6 and TRBJ2-7; D might be TRBD2 (5 bases). The CDR3 spans 14 residues. Germline V gene lookup returns CDR1 SGHVS and CDR2 FNYEAQ. V dropped 2 bases and J dropped 4 bases, with 12 bases sitting between them. The CDR3: CASSLFGIGYEQYF. The CDR3 nucleotides read TGTGCCAGCAGCTTATTCGGGATCGGATACGAGCAGTACTTC.

This clonotype occurred a few times. This chain joins TRBV20-1 and TRBJ2-1; 7 nucleotides line up with TRBD2. Germline CDR1 reads DFQATT; CDR2 reads SNEGSKA (reference sequence). After removal of 6 bases from V and 5 bases from J, the junction contained 7 bases not matched to a gene. This CDR3 contains 13 residues. The CDR3 protein is CSARAGFHNEQFF. Written as DNA, the CDR3 is TGCAGTGCACGAGCGGGGTTTCACAATGAGCAGTTCTTC.